Given below is one T cell receptor (beta chain) in context. Antigen specificity is unknown. This entry belongs to a study of T cell responses to AZD1222 COVID-19 vaccine. The method was immunoSEQ multiplex PCR; TCRdb's version includes in-frame clones alone and lacks a portion of them. The sample carries 150,000 or so clones, 75% to 95% recorded once. From germline, CDR1 is SGHRS and CDR2 YFSETQ. CDR3 length equals 15 residues. V trimming: 0 bases; J trimming: 9 bases; junction bases outside the gene matches: 11. Study conclusions and caveats: Donors were mostly white British, more females; clonal diversity possibly underestimated. Per reports, nearly half of all spike-specific TCRs target regions that are unmutated in variants.

The source is an adult in good health. Sequencing was performed on peripheral blood, taken on day 0 of AZD1222 vaccination. The rearrangement links TRBV5-1 to TRBJ2-7; 8 bases map to TRBD1. CDR3 protein: CASSLVGDRRFGQYF. Here the CDR3 DNA reads TGCGCCAGCAGCTTGGTAGGGGACAGGAGATTTGGGCAGTACTTC.